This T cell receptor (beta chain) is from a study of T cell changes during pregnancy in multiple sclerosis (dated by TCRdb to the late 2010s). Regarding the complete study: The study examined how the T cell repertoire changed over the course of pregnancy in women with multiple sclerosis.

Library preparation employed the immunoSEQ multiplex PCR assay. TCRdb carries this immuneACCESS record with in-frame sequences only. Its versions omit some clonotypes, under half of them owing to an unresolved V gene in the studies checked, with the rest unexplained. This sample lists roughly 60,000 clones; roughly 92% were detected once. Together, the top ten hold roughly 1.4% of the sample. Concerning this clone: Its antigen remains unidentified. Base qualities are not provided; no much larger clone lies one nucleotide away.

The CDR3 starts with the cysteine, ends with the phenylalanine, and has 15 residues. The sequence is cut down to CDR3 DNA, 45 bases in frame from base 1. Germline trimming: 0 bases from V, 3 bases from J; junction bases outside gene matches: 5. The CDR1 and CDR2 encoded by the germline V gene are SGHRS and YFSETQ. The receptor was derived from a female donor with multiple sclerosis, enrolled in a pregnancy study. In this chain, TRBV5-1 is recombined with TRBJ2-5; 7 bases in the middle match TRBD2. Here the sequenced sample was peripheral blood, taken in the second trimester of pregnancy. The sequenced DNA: TGCGCCAGCAGCTTGGGCTCGGGAGGCGAAGAGACCCAGTACTTC. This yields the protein CASSLGSGGEETQYF.